The clone carrying this T cell receptor beta chain was counted a few times. Its matching antigen is unknown. The data originate from a study of T-cell reconstitution after alpha-beta-depleted transplantation in children. Study-wide points: Surviving recipient cells, namely T cells and thymic progenitors, were the source of high day-60 TCRbeta diversity in some patients. In patients about two months after transplant, alpha-beta T cells reportedly arose from several hundred expanded graft clones. It was newly produced T cells that mostly accounted for T-cell counts and diversity one year after transplant.

For TCRbeta, the library was prepared with unique molecular identifiers. MiXCR, applied by TCRdb to the PCR reads, yields one record per CDR3 protein. In the table there are around 580,000 distinct CDR3 sequences, about a quarter of which are singletons. CDR3 length equals 12 residues. V lost 5 bases and J 3 bases, leaving 8 bases between the germline ends. The rearrangement joins TRBV12-3 or TRBV12-4 to TRBJ2-7; D gene ambiguous. This material consisted of PBMCs, taken before TCRalphabeta/CD19-depleted stem cell transplant. The clonotype originates from a boy under two years old with Wiskott-Aldrich syndrome, due to receive a stem cell transplant. The CDR3 loop is CASSRRVYEQYF. DNA for the CDR3: TGTGCCAGCAGTCGTAGGGTCTACGAGCAGTACTTC.